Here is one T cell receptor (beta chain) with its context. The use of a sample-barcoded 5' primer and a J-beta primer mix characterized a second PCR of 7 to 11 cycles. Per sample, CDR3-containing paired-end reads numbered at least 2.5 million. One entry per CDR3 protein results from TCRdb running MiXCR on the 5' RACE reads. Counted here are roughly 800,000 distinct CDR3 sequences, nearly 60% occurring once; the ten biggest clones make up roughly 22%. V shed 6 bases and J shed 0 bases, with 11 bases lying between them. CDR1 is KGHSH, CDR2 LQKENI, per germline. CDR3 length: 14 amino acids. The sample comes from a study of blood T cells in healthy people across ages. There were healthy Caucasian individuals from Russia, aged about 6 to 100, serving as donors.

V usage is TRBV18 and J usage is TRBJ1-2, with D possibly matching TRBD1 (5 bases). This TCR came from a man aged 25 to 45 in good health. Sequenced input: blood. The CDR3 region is CASSQGWANYGYTF. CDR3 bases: TGTGCCAGCTCCCAGGGCTGGGCTAACTATGGCTACACCTTC.